Shown below are 3 T cell receptor beta chains from a single sample sequenced in a study of technical replicates of blood from a few donors (dated by TCRdb to between 2016 and 2019). Library preparation employed the immunoSEQ multiplex PCR assay. The table comes from immuneACCESS by way of TCRdb, which keeps in-frame sequences with V and J called. Part of the clones is missing from these tables; in studies checked, under half for an unresolved V gene and the rest for unknown reasons. The sample records under 80,000 clones, 94% of which are singletons. The ten largest make up about 0.25% of the sample. Source material: T cells isolated from PBMCs. These receptors all stem from a human donor in good health.

J is TRBJ2-5 and V is TRBV19; 9 bases match TRBD1. With V trimmed by 3 bases and J by 2 bases, 7 bases remained unmatched. This CDR3 is built from 16 residues. Germline assignment: CDR1 LNHDA and CDR2 SQIVND (reference sequence). DNA of the CDR3: TGTGCCAGTAGTATTGCCACGGGGACAGGGCAAGAGACCCAGTACTTC. Protein: CASSIATGTGQETQYF. The full variable domain, completed using reference TRBV19 and TRBJ2-5, is DGGITQSPKYLFRKEGQNVTLSCEQNLNHDAMYWYRQDPGQGLRLIYYSQIVNDFQKGDIAEGYSVSREKKESFPLTVTSAQKNPTAFYLCASSIATGTGQETQYFGPGTRLLVL.

The V call is TRBV7-9, the J call TRBJ1-1; unclear D gene. Trimming removed 8 bases from V and 11 bases from J, with 30 bases in between. This CDR3 region has 16 residues. From germline, CDR1 is SEHNR and CDR2 FQNEAQ (reference sequence). The CDR3 protein is CASCREPGITLVTAFF. The CDR3 nucleotides read TGTGCCAGCTGTCGCGAGCCCGGGATCACACTCGTGACGGCTTTCTTT.

The chain has TRBV7-9 and TRBJ2-1; TRBD1 matches at 10 bases. The CDR3 consists of 16 residues. Germline-derived CDR1 and CDR2 are SEHNR and FQNEAQ (reference sequence). V dropped 4 bases and J dropped 6; count of bases not matched to a gene: 9. This chain's CDR3 is CASSSNPWTGGNEQFF. CDR3 nucleotide sequence: TGTGCCAGCAGCTCTAACCCGTGGACAGGGGGCAATGAGCAGTTCTTC. The complete variable domain, with remaining parts taken from reference TRBV7-9 and TRBJ2-1, reads DTGVSQNPRHKITKRGQNVTFRCDPISEHNRLYWYRQTLGQGPEFLTYFQNEAQLEKSRLLSDRFSAERPKGSFSTLEIQRTEQGDSAMYLCASSSNPWTGGNEQFFGPGTRLTVL.